The 11 T cell receptor beta chains presented below share a single source sample, sequenced in a study of beta chain bispecific antibodies for T cell cancers. Study-wide points: Most targeted TRBV signal came from the leukemia cell line cells, not normal T cells.

Either OKT3 anti-CD3 antibody or CD3/CD28 beads expanded T cells from blood mononuclear cells over 3 days. Antigen specificity for these receptors is unknown. TCRdb redid the calling of the 5' RACE reads with MiXCR, one entry per CDR3 protein. The sample consists of 9,000 or so distinct CDR3 sequences, about 2.4% of them appearing once. Sequences were derived from T cells from a healthy donor cultured with Jurkat leukemia cells, sampled from a culture containing an anti-CD19 bispecific antibody. These receptors originate from a human donor in good health. Some clones in this sample may be carry-over from other donors' samples.

This clonotype was recorded at least ten times. The chain is built from TRBV20-1 and TRBJ1-3; the D is unclear. Per the germline V gene, CDR1 is DFQATT and CDR2 is SNEGSKA (reference sequence). V lost 3 bases to trimming and J lost 1 base, with 16 bases between them. The CDR3 consists of 16 residues. This chain's CDR3 is CSASLGRSRSGNTIYF. In nucleotides, the CDR3 is TGCAGTGCTAGTCTCGGACGGAGTCGTTCTGGAAACACCATATATTTT.

This clonotype came up many times. CDR3 bases: TGTGCCAGCAGCTGGGGGCAGATGAACACTGAAGCTTTCTTT. Amino acid sequence: CASSWGQMNTEAFF. J is TRBJ1-1 and V is TRBV5-6; a weak D match, TRBD1 (6 bases). The CDR3 totals 14 residues. V lost 3 bases to trimming and J lost 0 bases, with 9 bases between them. CDR1 and CDR2 from the germline V gene are SGHDT and YYEEEE.

This clonotype was observed at least ten times. The chain carries TRBV25-1 and TRBJ2-5, with D perhaps TRBD1 or TRBD2 (5 bases each). Germline V gives CDR1 MGHDK, CDR2 SYGVNS. V was shortened by 1 base and J by 2 bases, with 8 bases between the two germline ends. The CDR3 loop spans 14 amino acids. The CDR3 protein is CASSEWGRQETQYF. CDR3 coding DNA: TGTGCCAGCAGTGAATGGGGGAGACAAGAGACCCAGTACTTC.

This clonotype was detected ten times or more. The chain carries TRBV5-1 and TRBJ1-1, with 9 positions matching TRBD1. V dropped 4 bases and J dropped 10; count of bases not matched to a gene: 17. The CDR3 sequence is 16 residues long. From germline, CDR1 is SGHRS and CDR2 YFSETQ. This chain's CDR3 is CASSPVDTGGGRGAFF. CDR3 sequence (DNA): TGCGCCAGCAGCCCGGTTGATACAGGGGGCGGTCGTGGAGCTTTCTTT.

This clonotype was counted ten times or more. This chain joins TRBV3-1 and TRBJ2-5; possibly TRBD2 for D (6 bases). Between the trimmed V and J ends, which lost 3 bases and 7 bases, there was a span of 21 bases. This CDR3 has 16 amino acids. Germline-derived CDR1 and CDR2 are LGHDT and YNNKEL (reference sequence). In DNA, the CDR3 is TGTGCCAGCAGCCATGAACAAGCGGGCCGCGGAGGGACCCAGTACTTC. Translated, it gives CASSHEQAGRGGTQYF.

This clonotype appeared many times. This sequence joins TRBV6-6 and TRBJ2-2; D may be TRBD1 (6 bases). This CDR3 has 13 amino acids. Per the germline V gene, CDR1 is MNHNY and CDR2 is SVGAGI (reference sequence). The V end lost 4 bases, the J end lost 5 bases, and 8 bases lay between the germline ends. The CDR3 spells CASSSTGTGELFF. The CDR3 coding sequence is TGTGCCAGCAGTTCCACAGGGACCGGGGAGCTGTTTTTT.

Points on this clonotype: A read error may be the cause here, since a much bigger clone is one base away. The V call is TRBV6-6, the J call TRBJ2-1; weak D call: TRBD2 (5 bases). V was cut by 11 bases and J by 3 bases, with 17 bases left in between. CDR3 length: 14 amino acids. Germline values: CDR1 MNHNY, CDR2 SVGAGI (reference sequence). The CDR3 is CARTISGNYNEQFF. The CDR3 DNA reads TGTGCCCGCACCATAAGCGGTAACTACAATGAGCAGTTCTTC.

Of note for this clonotype: This may arise from a read error, as a much more abundant clone is one base away. The chain carries TRBV10-3 and TRBJ1-5; D is unclear. CDR1 and CDR2 from the germline V gene are ENHRY and SYGVKD. Trimming took 8 bases from V and 0 from J, leaving 5 bases between them. The CDR3 is 12 amino acids. The CDR3 loop reads CAIGDSNQPQHF. CDR3 nucleotide sequence: TGTGCCATCGGCGATAGCAATCAGCCCCAGCATTTT.

This chain connects TRBV11-2 to TRBJ2-7; either TRBD1 or TRBD2 may supply D (6 bases each). This CDR3 has 13 amino acids. Germline V gene sequence: CDR1 SGHAT, CDR2 FQNNGV. V was trimmed by 5 bases and J by 9 bases, leaving 17 bases between them. As DNA, the CDR3 is TGTGCCAGCAGCCCCAACCTCGGGGGCGCGCAGTACTTC. Translated: CASSPNLGGAQYF.

The chain joins TRBV7-2 to TRBJ2-1; 7 bases fit TRBD2. With V trimmed by 4 bases and J by 8 bases, 2 bases remained unmatched. Per germline, CDR1 SGHTA and CDR2 FQGNSA. There are 12 residues in the CDR3. CDR3 bases: TGTGCCAGCAGCTGGGGGGGGGATGAGCAGTTCTTC. Protein: CASSWGGDEQFF.

The sample holds many counts of this clonotype. The chain is built from TRBV20-1 and TRBJ1-1; D is unclear. Germline loops: CDR1 DFQATT, CDR2 SNEGSKA (reference sequence). The CDR3 covers 9 residues. CDR3 sequence: CTPDHEAFF. The CDR3 nucleotides read TGCACCCCAGACCATGAAGCTTTCTTT.